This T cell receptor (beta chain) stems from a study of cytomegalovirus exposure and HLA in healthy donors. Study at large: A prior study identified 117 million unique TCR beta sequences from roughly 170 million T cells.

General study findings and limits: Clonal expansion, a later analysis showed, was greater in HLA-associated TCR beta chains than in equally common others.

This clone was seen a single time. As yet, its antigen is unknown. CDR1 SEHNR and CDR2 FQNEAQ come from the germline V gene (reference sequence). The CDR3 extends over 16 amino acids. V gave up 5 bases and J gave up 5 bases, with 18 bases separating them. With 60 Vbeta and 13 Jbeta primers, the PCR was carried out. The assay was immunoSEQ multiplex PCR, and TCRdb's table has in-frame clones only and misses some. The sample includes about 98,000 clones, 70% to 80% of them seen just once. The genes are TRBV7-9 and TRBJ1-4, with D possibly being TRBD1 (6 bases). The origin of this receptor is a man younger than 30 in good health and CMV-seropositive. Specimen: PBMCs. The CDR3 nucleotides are TGTGCCAGCAGCGCCGCAGGGGTAGGGTCAAATGAAAAACTGTTTTTT. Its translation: CASSAAGVGSNEKLFF.